Listed here are 15 T cell receptor beta chains from one sample, sequenced in a study of T cells in Graves' hyperthyroidism and ophthalmopathy. Using RNA transcripts as the source, TCR beta CDR3 regions were amplified. First-round RT-PCR with HTBI primers amplified the TCR CDR3 region. TCRdb re-called the multiplex PCR reads through MiXCR, storing one row per CDR3 protein. The sample includes hundreds of thousands of distinct CDR3 sequences, around 15% of them seen just once. Specimen: blood. The receptors come from a woman in her fifties or sixties with Graves' ophthalmopathy.

This clonotype has at least ten counts. V usage is TRBV24-1 and J usage is TRBJ2-5, with 9 bases aligning to TRBD1. Germline assignment: CDR1 KGHDR and CDR2 SFDVKD. The ends lost 1 base at V and 2 bases at J; junction bases unmatched: 4. There are 16 residues in the CDR3. CDR3 sequence reads: CATSDFGTGRQETQYF. The CDR3 bases are TGTGCCACCAGTGATTTTGGGACAGGGAGACAAGAGACCCAGTACTTC.

This clonotype was counted many times. The chain links TRBV18 to TRBJ2-1; 11 bases are a match to TRBD2. Germline V lookup: CDR1 KGHSH, CDR2 LQKENI. Trimming at V came to 2 bases and at J to 5 bases, leaving 8 bases not matched to a gene. This CDR3 has 17 residues. The CDR3 coding sequence is TGTGCCAGCTCACCAGGCCTAGCGGGAGGTAGGGACAATGAGCAGTTCTTC. Its protein product is CASSPGLAGGRDNEQFF.

This clonotype was seen at least ten times. CDR3 sequence reads: CASRGQGLSEAFF. CDR3 nucleotide sequence: TGCGCCAGCAGGGGACAGGGGTTGAGTGAAGCTTTCTTT. V and J are TRBV10-2 and TRBJ1-1; TRBD1 agrees at 10 bases. Losses at the gene ends were 6 bases for V and 7 bases for J; bases not matched to a gene: 5. This CDR3 has 13 amino acids. Germline lookup yields CDR1 WSHSY and CDR2 SAAADI.

The chain couples TRBV29-1 to TRBJ1-4; TRBD1 is a possible D gene (5 bases). This CDR3 comprises 13 residues. V was cut by 6 bases and J by 5 bases, with 13 bases left in between. CDR1 and CDR2 (germline): SQVTM, ANQGSEA. CDR3 region: CSVSVGGNEKLFF. As DNA, the CDR3 is TGCAGCGTCTCCGTGGGGGGGAATGAAAAACTGTTTTTT.

This clonotype was detected many times. The rearrangement uses TRBV2 and TRBJ2-1; TRBD1 is a possible D gene (5 bases). This CDR3 has 14 amino acids. Trimming left V 5 bases short and J 6 bases short, with 14 bases between. CDR1 and CDR2 from the germline V gene are SNHLY and FYNNEI. This CDR3 reads CASSRGAGLNEQFF. CDR3 bases: TGTGCCAGCAGTAGGGGCGCAGGGCTCAATGAGCAGTTCTTC.

Note on this clonotype: Since a much larger clone is just one base distant, this may be a read error. The rearrangement joins TRBV20-1 to TRBJ1-5; no reliable D call. The germline gives CDR1 DFQATT, CDR2 SNEGSKA (reference sequence). The CDR3 length is 12 residues. V lost 2 bases and J lost 0, with 2 bases in between. CDR3 DNA sequence: TGCAGTGCTAGACCTAGCAATCAGCCCCAGCATTTT. This translates into CSARPSNQPQHF.

This clonotype was seen repeatedly, ten times or more. V usage is TRBV28 and J usage is TRBJ1-1; D call uncertain. The CDR3 is 14 residues long. V was trimmed by 4 bases and J by 4 bases, leaving 13 bases between them. The germline gives CDR1 MDHEN, CDR2 SYDVKM. The CDR3 nucleotides read TGTGCCAGCAGTTCCCCCGGGAGGGTCACTGAAGCTTTCTTT. Translating it yields CASSSPGRVTEAFF.

The genes are TRBV7-2 and TRBJ2-1, with 9 bases matching TRBD2. CDR3 length: 15 amino acids. Germline values: CDR1 SGHTA, CDR2 FQGNSA. V lost 1 base, J lost 5 bases, and 3 bases stayed unmatched. This chain's CDR3 is CASSLVAGGHNEQFF. For the CDR3, the DNA is TGTGCCAGCAGCTTAGTGGCGGGAGGGCACAATGAGCAGTTCTTC. Complete variable domain (other parts from reference TRBV7-2 and TRBJ2-1): GAGVSQSPSNKVTEKGKDVELRCDPISGHTALYWYRQSLGQGLEFLIYFQGNSAPDKSGLPSDRFSAERTGGSVSTLTIQRTQQEDSAVYLCASSLVAGGHNEQFFGPGTRLTVL.

This clonotype was counted once. The chain uses TRBV29-1 and TRBJ2-1; D tentatively reads TRBD1 or TRBD2 (5 bases each). Trimming removed 6 bases at V and 10 bases at J, with 19 bases between. Per the germline V gene, CDR1 is SQVTM and CDR2 is ANQGSEA. The CDR3 totals 13 residues. CDR3 residues: CSVGRNSWSEQFF. The CDR3 DNA is TGCAGCGTGGGACGGAACAGCTGGTCGGAGCAGTTCTTC.

This clonotype was detected only a few times. The rearrangement links TRBV20-1 to TRBJ2-5; D is unclear. The V end was cut by 0 bases, the J end by 5 bases, with 13 bases between. Germline assignment: CDR1 DFQATT and CDR2 SNEGSKA (reference sequence). The CDR3 is 14 residues long. CDR3 residues: CSARDEAPRETQYF. CDR3 coding DNA: TGCAGTGCTAGAGATGAAGCCCCAAGGGAGACCCAGTACTTC.

The chain joins TRBV12-3 or TRBV12-4 to TRBJ1-2, with TRBD1 identical over 9 bases. The CDR3 covers 13 residues. Trimming removed 6 bases from V and 5 bases from J; junction bases left unmatched: 4. CDR3: CASRRQGEYGYTF. In nucleotides, the CDR3 is TGTGCCAGCAGACGACAGGGGGAGTATGGCTACACCTTC.

A few counts support this clonotype. The rearrangement joins TRBV24-1 to TRBJ2-7; D might be TRBD1 or TRBD2, each matching 5 bases. CDR1 KGHDR and CDR2 SFDVKD come from the germline V gene. The CDR3 is made up of 18 amino acids. V lost 9 bases to trimming and J lost 4 bases, with 30 bases between them. CDR3 bases: TGTGCCACCCCAGTGAGCGCCCGTCCGGGACGGGAAGCTTACGAGCAGTACTTC. Its protein product is CATPVSARPGREAYEQYF.

The chain employs TRBV5-1 and TRBJ2-5, with D maybe TRBD2 (6 bases). This CDR3 is built from 17 residues. Germline V lookup: CDR1 SGHRS, CDR2 YFSETQ. V was trimmed by 1 base and J by 5 bases, leaving 21 bases between them. For the CDR3, the DNA is TGCGCCAGCAGCTTGTCGCTCAGCTCCCAAGGAGGGGAGACCCAGTACTTC. Translation gives CASSLSLSSQGGETQYF.

The table lists this clonotype with many counts. The gene calls are TRBV2 and TRBJ2-2, with TRBD1 matching over 10 bases. Germline trimming cut 5 bases from V and 7 bases from J; bases unmatched to any gene: 16. CDR1 SNHLY and CDR2 FYNNEI come from the germline V gene. This CDR3 has 18 residues. DNA of the CDR3: TGTGCCAGCAGTCACCCCCGGGACAGGGGCGAGAAATACGGGGAGCTGTTTTTT. It translates to CASSHPRDRGEKYGELFF. The variable domain in full, completed from reference TRBV2 and TRBJ2-2, reads EPEVTQTPSHQVTQMGQEVILRCVPISNHLYFYWYRQILGQKVEFLVSFYNNEISEKSEIFDDQFSVERPDGSNFTLKIRSTKLEDSAMYFCASSHPRDRGEKYGELFFGEGSRLTVL.

The chain couples TRBV9 to TRBJ2-3, with 10 positions matching TRBD2. With 4 bases clipped from V and 3 bases from J, the junction kept 2 bases outside the gene matches. The germline CDR1 and CDR2 sequences are SGDLS and YYNGEE. This CDR3 spans 14 amino acids. The CDR3 sequence: CASSTAGGTDTQYF. Here the CDR3 DNA reads TGTGCCAGCAGCACAGCGGGAGGGACAGATACGCAGTATTTT.